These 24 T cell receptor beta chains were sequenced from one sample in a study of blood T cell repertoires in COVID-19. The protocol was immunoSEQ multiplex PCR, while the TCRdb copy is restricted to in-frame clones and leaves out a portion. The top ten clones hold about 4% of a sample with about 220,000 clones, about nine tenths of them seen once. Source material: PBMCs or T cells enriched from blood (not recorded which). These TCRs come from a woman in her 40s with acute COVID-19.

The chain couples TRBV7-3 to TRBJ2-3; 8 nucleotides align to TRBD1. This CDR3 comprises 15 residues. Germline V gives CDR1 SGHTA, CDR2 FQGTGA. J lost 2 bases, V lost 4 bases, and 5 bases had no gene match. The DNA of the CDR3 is TGTGCCAGCAGCTCTCAGGGGGCTGACACAGATACGCAGTATTTT. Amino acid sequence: CASSSQGADTDTQYF. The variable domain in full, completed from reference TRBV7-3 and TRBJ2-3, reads GAGVSQTPSNKVTEKGKYVELRCDPISGHTALYWYRQSLGQGPEFLIYFQGTGAADDSGLPNDRFFAVRPEGSVSTLKIQRTERGDSAVYLCASSSQGADTDTQYFGPGTRLTVL.

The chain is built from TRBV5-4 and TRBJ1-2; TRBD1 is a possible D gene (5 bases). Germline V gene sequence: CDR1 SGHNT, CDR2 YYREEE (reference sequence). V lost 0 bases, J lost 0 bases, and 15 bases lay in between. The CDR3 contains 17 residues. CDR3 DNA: TGTGCCAGCAGCTTGGCGAGGCAGGGAAGTACTAACTATGGCTACACCTTC. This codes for CASSLARQGSTNYGYTF. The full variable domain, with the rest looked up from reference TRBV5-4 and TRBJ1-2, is ETGVTQSPTHLIKTRGQQVTLRCSSQSGHNTVSWYQQALGQGPQFIFQYYREEENGRGNFPPRFSGLQFPNYSSELNVNALELDDSALYLCASSLARQGSTNYGYTFGSGTRLTVV.

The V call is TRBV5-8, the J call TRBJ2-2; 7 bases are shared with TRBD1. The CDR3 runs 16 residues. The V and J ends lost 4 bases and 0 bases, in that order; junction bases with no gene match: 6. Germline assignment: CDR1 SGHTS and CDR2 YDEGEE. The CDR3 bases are TGTGCCAGCAGCCCGGGACAGACCGCGAACACCGGGGAGCTGTTTTTT. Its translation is CASSPGQTANTGELFF.

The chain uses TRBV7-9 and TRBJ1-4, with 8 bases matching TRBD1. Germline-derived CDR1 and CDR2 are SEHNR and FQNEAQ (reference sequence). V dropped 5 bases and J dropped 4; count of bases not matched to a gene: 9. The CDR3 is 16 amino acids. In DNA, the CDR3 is TGTGCCAGCAGCCGCAGGACAGGGACACTTAATGAAAAACTGTTTTTT. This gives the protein CASSRRTGTLNEKLFF.

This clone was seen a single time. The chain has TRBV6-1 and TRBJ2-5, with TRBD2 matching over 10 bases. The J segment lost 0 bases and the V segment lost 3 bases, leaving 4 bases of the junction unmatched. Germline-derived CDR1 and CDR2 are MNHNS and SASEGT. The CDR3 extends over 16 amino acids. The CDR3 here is CASSDEGLAHQETQYF. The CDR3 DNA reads TGTGCCAGCAGTGATGAGGGACTAGCGCACCAAGAGACCCAGTACTTC.

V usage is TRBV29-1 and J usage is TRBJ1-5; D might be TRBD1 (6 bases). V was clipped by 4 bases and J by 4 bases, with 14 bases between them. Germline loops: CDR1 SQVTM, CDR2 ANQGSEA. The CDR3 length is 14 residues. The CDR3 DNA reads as TGCAGCGTTGGGGCGGGGGGGGCGAATCAGCCCCAGCATTTT. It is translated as CSVGAGGANQPQHF. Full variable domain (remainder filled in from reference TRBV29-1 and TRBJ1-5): SAVISQKPSRDICQRGTSLTIQCQVDSQVTMMFWYRQQPGQSLTLIATANQGSEATYESGFVIDKFPISRPNLTFSTLTVSNMSPEDSSIYLCSVGAGGANQPQHFGDGTRLSIL.

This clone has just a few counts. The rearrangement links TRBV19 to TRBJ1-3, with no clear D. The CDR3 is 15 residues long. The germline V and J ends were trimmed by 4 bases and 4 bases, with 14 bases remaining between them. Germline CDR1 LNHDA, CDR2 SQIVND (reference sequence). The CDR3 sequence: CASSRRPTGGNTIYF. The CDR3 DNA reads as TGTGCCAGTAGTAGACGGCCGACCGGGGGAAACACCATATATTTT.

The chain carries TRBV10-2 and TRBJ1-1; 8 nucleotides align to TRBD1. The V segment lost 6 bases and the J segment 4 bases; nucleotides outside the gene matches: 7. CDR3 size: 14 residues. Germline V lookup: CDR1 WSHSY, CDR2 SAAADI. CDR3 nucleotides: TGCGCCAGCAGCTCTGGACAGGGAGCCACTGAAGCTTTCTTT. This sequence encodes CASSSGQGATEAFF.

This chain's CDR3 is CASSLQTLTYEQYF. DNA of the CDR3: TGCGCCAGCAGCTTGCAAACACTAACCTACGAGCAGTACTTC. The gene calls are TRBV5-1 and TRBJ2-7; unclear D gene. Germline CDR1 SGHRS, CDR2 YFSETQ. V lost 1 base, J lost 2 bases, and 10 bases lay in between. This CDR3 has 14 residues.

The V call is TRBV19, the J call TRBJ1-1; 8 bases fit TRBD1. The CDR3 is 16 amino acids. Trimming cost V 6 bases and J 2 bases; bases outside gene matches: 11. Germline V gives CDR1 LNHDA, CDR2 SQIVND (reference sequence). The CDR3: CASSTRRQGINTEAFF. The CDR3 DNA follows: TGTGCCAGTAGCACACGAAGACAGGGGATAAACACTGAAGCTTTCTTT.

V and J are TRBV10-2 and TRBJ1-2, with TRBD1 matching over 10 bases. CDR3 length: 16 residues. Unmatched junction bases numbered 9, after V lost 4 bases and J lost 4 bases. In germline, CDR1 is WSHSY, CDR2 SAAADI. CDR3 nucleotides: TGCGCCAGCAGTGGTTCCGGGACAGGGGTTTCCTATGGCTACACCTTC. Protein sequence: CASSGSGTGVSYGYTF.

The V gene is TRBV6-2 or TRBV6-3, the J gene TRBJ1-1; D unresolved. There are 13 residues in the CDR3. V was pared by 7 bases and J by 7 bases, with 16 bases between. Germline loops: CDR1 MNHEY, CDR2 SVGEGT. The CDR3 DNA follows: TGTGCCAGCACCCCCACCCACAGCAATGAAGCTTTCTTT. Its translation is CASTPTHSNEAFF.

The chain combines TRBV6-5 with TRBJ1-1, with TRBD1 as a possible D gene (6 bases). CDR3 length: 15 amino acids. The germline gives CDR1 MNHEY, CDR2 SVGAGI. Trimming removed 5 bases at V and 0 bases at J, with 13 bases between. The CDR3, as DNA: TGTGCCAGCAGTCTCCGGACAGCGATGAACACTGAAGCTTTCTTT. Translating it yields CASSLRTAMNTEAFF.

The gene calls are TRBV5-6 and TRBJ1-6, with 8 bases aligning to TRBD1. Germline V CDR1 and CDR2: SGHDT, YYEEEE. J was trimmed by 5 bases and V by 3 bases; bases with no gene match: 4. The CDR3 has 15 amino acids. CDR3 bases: TGTGCCAGCAGCTGGGACAGGATCAATAATTCACCCCTCCACTTT. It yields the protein CASSWDRINNSPLHF.

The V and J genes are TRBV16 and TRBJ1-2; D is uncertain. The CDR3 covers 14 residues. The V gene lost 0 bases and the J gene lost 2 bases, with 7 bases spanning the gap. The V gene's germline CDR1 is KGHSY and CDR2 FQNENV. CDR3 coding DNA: TGTGCCAGCAGCCAATCATGGCAGAACTATGGCTACACCTTC. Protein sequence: CASSQSWQNYGYTF.

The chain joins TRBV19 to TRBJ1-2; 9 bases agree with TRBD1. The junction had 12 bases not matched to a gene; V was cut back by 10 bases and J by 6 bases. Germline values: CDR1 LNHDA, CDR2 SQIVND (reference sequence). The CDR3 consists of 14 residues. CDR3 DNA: TGTGCCACCCACCGGACAGGGGATTTGAATGGCTACACCTTC. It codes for CATHRTGDLNGYTF.

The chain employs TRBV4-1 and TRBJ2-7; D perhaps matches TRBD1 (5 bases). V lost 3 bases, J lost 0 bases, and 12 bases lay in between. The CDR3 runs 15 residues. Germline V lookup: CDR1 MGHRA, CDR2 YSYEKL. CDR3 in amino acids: CASSHSRRGSYEQYF. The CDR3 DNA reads TGCGCCAGCAGCCACTCGAGAAGGGGCTCCTACGAGCAGTACTTC.

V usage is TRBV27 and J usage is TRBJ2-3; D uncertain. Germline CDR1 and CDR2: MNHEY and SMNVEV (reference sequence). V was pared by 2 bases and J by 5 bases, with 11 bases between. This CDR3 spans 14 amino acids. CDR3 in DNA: TGTGCCAGCAGTTTACAATCCGTCAGAGATACGCAGTATTTT. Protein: CASSLQSVRDTQYF.

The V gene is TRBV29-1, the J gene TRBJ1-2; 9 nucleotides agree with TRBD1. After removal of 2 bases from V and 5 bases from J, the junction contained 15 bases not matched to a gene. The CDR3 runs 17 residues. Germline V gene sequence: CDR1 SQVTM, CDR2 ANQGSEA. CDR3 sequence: CSVESLSAGQGLYGYTF. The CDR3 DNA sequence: TGCAGCGTTGAATCTCTTTCGGCGGGACAGGGTTTATATGGCTACACCTTC.

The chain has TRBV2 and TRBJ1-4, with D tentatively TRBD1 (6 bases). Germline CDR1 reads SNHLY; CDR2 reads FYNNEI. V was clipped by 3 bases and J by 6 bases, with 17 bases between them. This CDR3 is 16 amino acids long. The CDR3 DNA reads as TGTGCCAGCAGTGAGACACTACAGGGAATAGATGAAAAACTGTTTTTT. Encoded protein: CASSETLQGIDEKLFF.

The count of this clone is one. CDR3 nucleotides: TGTGCCAGCAGCTTAGGTACAGGGTCCGGGGAGCTGTTTTTT. Protein: CASSLGTGSGELFF. This chain connects TRBV7-6 to TRBJ2-2; D perhaps matches TRBD1 (6 bases). The CDR3 length is 14 residues. Germline CDR1 and CDR2: SGHVS and FNYEAQ. V lost 1 base to trimming and J lost 6 bases, with 9 bases between them.

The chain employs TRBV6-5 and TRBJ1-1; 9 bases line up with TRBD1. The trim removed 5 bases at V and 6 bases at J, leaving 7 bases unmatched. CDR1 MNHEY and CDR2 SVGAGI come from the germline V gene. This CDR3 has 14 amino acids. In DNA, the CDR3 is TGTGCCAGCAGTACCTGGGACAGGGAGGCTGAAGCTTTCTTT. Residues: CASSTWDREAEAFF.

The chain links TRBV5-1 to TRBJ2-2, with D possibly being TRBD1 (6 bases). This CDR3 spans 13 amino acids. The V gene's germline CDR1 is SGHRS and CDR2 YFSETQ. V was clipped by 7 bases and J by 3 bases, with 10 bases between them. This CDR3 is CASGRTDTGELFF. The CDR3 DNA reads TGCGCCAGCGGGCGGACAGACACCGGGGAGCTGTTTTTT.

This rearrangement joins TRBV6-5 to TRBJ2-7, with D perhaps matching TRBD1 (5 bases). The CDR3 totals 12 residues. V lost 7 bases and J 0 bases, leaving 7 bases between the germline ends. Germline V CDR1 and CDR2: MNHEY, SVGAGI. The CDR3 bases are TGTGCCAGCACCGACAGCTCCTACGAGCAGTACGTC. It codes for CASTDSSYEQYV.